What follows are 8 T cell receptor beta chains derived from one specimen sequenced in a study of OX40 agonist ivuxolimab in advanced cancers. Generated by immunoSEQ multiplex PCR, the TCRdb table keeps only in-frame clones and is missing some. Of 60,000 to 85,000 clones listed, 70% to 90% are singletons. The material sequenced was CD4+ or CD8+ T cells sorted from blood, taken in a trial of the OX40 agonist ivuxolimab. These receptors were collected from an adult with an advanced solid tumor such as melanoma, head and neck, liver or kidney cancer.

The chain combines TRBV7-2 with TRBJ1-3, with D unclear. Germline-derived CDR1 and CDR2 are SGHTA and FQGNSA. The V end lost 5 bases, the J end lost 2 bases, and 10 bases lay between the germline ends. The CDR3 has 14 residues. CDR3 bases: TGTGCCAGCAGCCGAGGGCCTACTGGAAACACCATATATTTT. Protein product: CASSRGPTGNTIYF.

The CDR3 region has the DNA TGTGCCAGCAGCTCCAGGATAGGATGGAGCTCCTACGAGCAGTACTTC. Protein: CASSSRIGWSSYEQYF. The V gene is TRBV7-2, the J gene TRBJ2-7, with unresolved D. Germline V gene data show CDR1 as SGHTA and CDR2 as FQGNSA. V lost 4 bases, J lost 0 bases, and 16 bases lay in between. The CDR3 spans 16 residues.

The V and J genes are TRBV29-1 and TRBJ1-3; tentatively, D is TRBD1 (6 bases). CDR3 size: 13 residues. CDR1 is SQVTM, CDR2 ANQGSEA, per germline. V was cut by 7 bases and J by 2 bases, with 12 bases left in between. CDR3 coding DNA: TGCAGCGCGTCAACAGGGACTGGAAACACCATATATTTT. This encodes CSASTGTGNTIYF.

The V gene is TRBV19, the J gene TRBJ1-5; 8 positions match TRBD1. The CDR3 has 16 amino acids. Germline V gene sequence: CDR1 LNHDA, CDR2 SQIVND (reference sequence). Trimming took 6 bases from V and 0 from J; bases not matched to a gene: 7. CDR3 sequence: CASSRQGIYSNQPQHF. As DNA, the CDR3 is TGTGCCAGTAGCCGACAGGGGATCTATAGCAATCAGCCCCAGCATTTT.

The rearrangement uses TRBV28 and TRBJ1-2; tentatively, D is TRBD1 (6 bases). Trimming removed 6 bases at V and 8 bases at J, with 16 bases between. The CDR3 runs to 13 residues. CDR1 is MDHEN and CDR2 is SYDVKM in the germline V gene. CDR3 region: CASSRQAFGGYTF. The CDR3 coding sequence is TGTGCCAGCAGCCGACAGGCCTTCGGGGGCTACACCTTC.

This clone occurred a few times. The chain combines TRBV10-3 with TRBJ2-7; D tentatively fits TRBD1 or TRBD2 (5 bases each). Between the trimmed V and J ends, which lost 0 bases and 6 bases, there was a span of 12 bases. This CDR3 is built from 14 residues. In germline, CDR1 is ENHRY, CDR2 SYGVKD. The CDR3 DNA is TGTGCCATCAGTGAGTCGAGGGGAGATGGCGAGCAGTACTTC. Amino acids: CAISESRGDGEQYF.

The chain combines TRBV6-5 with TRBJ2-3, with 9 bases fitting TRBD2. The germline V gene has CDR1 MNHEY and CDR2 SVGAGI. The ends lost 2 bases at V and 5 bases at J; junction bases unmatched: 5. This CDR3 is built from 15 residues. CDR3 amino acids: CASSYRGLARDTQYF. The DNA for the CDR3 is TGTGCCAGCAGTTACAGGGGACTAGCTAGAGATACGCAGTATTTT.

The chain uses TRBV5-1 and TRBJ1-2; the match to TRBD1 covers 8 bases. Losses at the gene ends were 4 bases for V and 8 bases for J; bases not matched to a gene: 7. The CDR3 contains 13 residues. Germline CDR1 is SGHRS and CDR2 is YFSETQ. CDR3 bases: TGCGCCAGCAGCCCGGACAGGGCATCGGGCTACACCTTC. It specifies CASSPDRASGYTF. Full variable domain (rest looked up from reference TRBV5-1 and TRBJ1-2): KAGVTQTPRYLIKTRGQQVTLSCSPISGHRSVSWYQQTPGQGLQFLFEYFSETQRNKGNFPGRFSGRQFSNSRSEMNVSTLELGDSALYLCASSPDRASGYTFGSGTRLTVV.